This T cell receptor beta chain was retrieved from a study of cytomegalovirus exposure and HLA in healthy donors. Germline V gene data show CDR1 as MDHEN and CDR2 as SYDVKM. Trimming pared 7 bases from V and 3 bases from J, leaving 19 bases between. This CDR3 has 16 amino acids. This clone was counted between two and nine times. The PCR contained 60 Vbeta and 13 Jbeta primers. The authors' processing: The count from a later analysis was some 81 million unique TCR beta chains, some 12 million of them shared. The repertoire was sequenced with immunoSEQ multiplex PCR; TCRdb's copy has only in-frame clones and lacks some. The V and J calls and clone size are taken from that table; D and trimming were inferred from the DNA. The sample includes roughly 120,000 clones, roughly 76% of them seen just once.

This rearrangement joins TRBV28 to TRBJ1-5; D remains ambiguous. Sample: PBMCs. The receptor was derived from a man over 45 in good health and CMV-seropositive. The CDR3 DNA follows: TGTGCCAGCACCCCCCAACGAGCCGAGGTCAATCAGCCCCAGCATTTT. Translation gives CASTPQRAEVNQPQHF. The entire variable domain, with the rest obtained from reference TRBV28 and TRBJ1-5, is as follows: DVKVTQSSRYLVKRTGEKVFLECVQDMDHENMFWYRQDPGLGLRLIYFSYDVKMKEKGDIPEGYSVSREKKERFSLILESASTNQTSMYLCASTPQRAEVNQPQHFGDGTRLSIL.